These T cell receptor beta chains were read from a single sample in a study of radiotherapy plus CTLA-4 blockade in lung cancer. The repertoire was sequenced with immunoSEQ multiplex PCR; TCRdb's copy has only in-frame clones and lacks some. The sample includes 65,000 to 90,000 clones, around 87% of them seen just once. Sequences were derived from peripheral blood, sampled from a patient treated with radiotherapy plus ipilimumab. The receptor source for this set is a human donor with non-small cell lung cancer who had stable disease on radiotherapy plus ipilimumab. Both conserved end residues are part of each CDR3. Each record gives: J gene, V gene, clone size, D gene, CDR3 protein, CDR3 DNA. A D gene is named only where the DNA matches it firmly. Clone size is stated in some rows and not others, as once, few, many or a class when expanded.

j_call: TRBJ1-3; v_call: TRBV6-1; clone_size: NA; d_call: NA; cdr3_aa: CASRNTGSGNTIYF; cdr3_nt: TGTGCCAGCAGAAACACAGGGTCTGGAAACACCATATATTTT
j_call: TRBJ2-2; v_call: TRBV28; clone_size: NA; d_call: NA; cdr3_aa: CASSLAPGQNTGELFF; cdr3_nt: TGTGCCAGCAGTTTGGCTCCGGGACAGAACACCGGGGAGCTGTTTTTT
j_call: TRBJ2-7; v_call: TRBV15; clone_size: NA; d_call: NA; cdr3_aa: CATSRERGSISYEQYF; cdr3_nt: TGTGCCACCAGCAGAGAAAGGGGGAGTATCTCCTACGAGCAGTACTTC
j_call: TRBJ1-3; v_call: TRBV13; clone_size: NA; d_call: TRBD1; cdr3_aa: CASSSTGKRSGNTIYF; cdr3_nt: TGTGCCAGCAGCTCGACAGGGAAAAGATCTGGAAACACCATATATTTT
j_call: TRBJ2-1; v_call: TRBV28; clone_size: NA; d_call: NA; cdr3_aa: CASSWGRQQFF; cdr3_nt: TGTGCCAGCAGTTGGGGACGACAGCAGTTCTTC
j_call: TRBJ2-1; v_call: TRBV7-3; clone_size: once; d_call: NA; cdr3_aa: CASSLGRSGRSNEQFF; cdr3_nt: TGTGCCAGCAGCTTAGGTCGTAGCGGCCGCTCCAATGAGCAGTTCTTC
j_call: TRBJ1-2; v_call: TRBV5-1; clone_size: NA; d_call: NA; cdr3_aa: CASSSSRGNYGYTF; cdr3_nt: TGCGCCAGCAGCTCCTCTCGGGGCAACTATGGCTACACCTTC
j_call: TRBJ2-7; v_call: TRBV11-2; clone_size: NA; d_call: TRBD1; cdr3_aa: CASRITGVSSYEQYF; cdr3_nt: TGTGCCAGCAGGATTACAGGGGTAAGTTCTTACGAGCAGTACTTC
j_call: TRBJ2-7; v_call: TRBV7-2; clone_size: NA; d_call: NA; cdr3_aa: CASSLTDEQYF; cdr3_nt: TGTGCCAGCAGCTTAACAGACGAGCAGTACTTC
j_call: TRBJ1-2; v_call: TRBV6-6; clone_size: NA; d_call: NA; cdr3_aa: CASSEGGNYGYTF; cdr3_nt: TGTGCCAGCAGTGAGGGGGGTAACTATGGCTACACCTTC
j_call: TRBJ1-1; v_call: TRBV7-6; clone_size: once; d_call: NA; cdr3_aa: CASILGGGGTEAFF; cdr3_nt: TGTGCCAGCATCCTTGGAGGGGGAGGGACTGAAGCTTTCTTT
j_call: TRBJ1-1; v_call: TRBV11-2; clone_size: NA; d_call: TRBD1; cdr3_aa: CAISRTARPTGGNEAFF; cdr3_nt: TGTGCCATCTCGCGAACCGCCCGTCCCACAGGGGGCAATGAAGCTTTCTTT
j_call: TRBJ1-5; v_call: TRBV6-1; clone_size: NA; d_call: NA; cdr3_aa: CASTQGRTSNQPQHF; cdr3_nt: TGTGCCAGCACTCAGGGACGGACTAGCAATCAGCCCCAGCATTTT
j_call: TRBJ2-1; v_call: TRBV7-3; clone_size: NA; d_call: TRBD2; cdr3_aa: CASSGLAGGNNEQFF; cdr3_nt: TGTGCCAGCAGCGGCCTAGCGGGAGGGAACAATGAGCAGTTCTTC
j_call: TRBJ1-6; v_call: TRBV27; clone_size: NA; d_call: NA; cdr3_aa: CASSGQSSTSPLHF; cdr3_nt: TGTGCCAGCAGTGGCCAGAGCAGCACCTCACCCCTCCACTTT
j_call: TRBJ2-3; v_call: TRBV5-1; clone_size: NA; d_call: TRBD2; cdr3_aa: CASSFGLAGGSTDTQYF; cdr3_nt: TGCGCCAGCAGCTTTGGACTAGCGGGGGGGAGCACAGATACGCAGTATTTT
j_call: TRBJ1-5; v_call: TRBV6-1; clone_size: NA; d_call: TRBD1; cdr3_aa: CASRVRQGANQPQHF; cdr3_nt: TGTGCCAGCAGAGTCCGACAGGGGGCAAATCAGCCCCAGCATTTT
j_call: TRBJ2-5; v_call: TRBV7-9; clone_size: NA; d_call: NA; cdr3_aa: CASSLAVRGLGETQYF; cdr3_nt: TGTGCCAGCAGCTTAGCGGTGCGGGGTTTGGGGGAGACCCAGTACTTC
j_call: TRBJ1-3; v_call: TRBV30; clone_size: few; d_call: NA; cdr3_aa: CAWRPRGNTIYF; cdr3_nt: TGTGCCTGGAGGCCTAGGGGAAACACCATATATTTT
j_call: TRBJ1-5; v_call: TRBV19; clone_size: NA; d_call: NA; cdr3_aa: CASIRGYSNQPQHF; cdr3_nt: TGTGCCAGTATACGGGGTTATAGCAATCAGCCCCAGCATTTT
j_call: TRBJ2-7; v_call: TRBV28; clone_size: NA; d_call: NA; cdr3_aa: CASSGLIEQYF; cdr3_nt: TGTGCCAGCAGCGGACTGATCGAGCAGTACTTC
j_call: TRBJ2-5; v_call: TRBV27; clone_size: NA; d_call: TRBD2; cdr3_aa: CASSLTSGVETQYF; cdr3_nt: TGTGCCAGCAGCCTCACTAGCGGGGTGGAGACCCAGTACTTC
j_call: TRBJ1-2; v_call: TRBV28; clone_size: NA; d_call: TRBD1; cdr3_aa: CASSFAGTGGNYGYTF; cdr3_nt: TGTGCCAGCAGTTTTGCCGGGACAGGGGGTAACTATGGCTACACCTTC
j_call: TRBJ2-2; v_call: TRBV19; clone_size: NA; d_call: NA; cdr3_aa: CASSKTGWNTGELFF; cdr3_nt: TGTGCCAGTAGTAAGACAGGTTGGAACACCGGGGAGCTGTTTTTT
j_call: TRBJ2-3; v_call: TRBV7-2; clone_size: few; d_call: TRBD2; cdr3_aa: CASSQTSGGASDTQYF; cdr3_nt: TGTGCCAGCAGCCAAACTAGCGGGGGGGCCTCAGATACGCAGTATTTT
j_call: TRBJ2-2; v_call: TRBV7-3; clone_size: NA; d_call: TRBD1; cdr3_aa: CASSSRTGANTGELFF; cdr3_nt: TGTGCCAGCAGCTCTCGGACAGGAGCGAACACCGGGGAGCTGTTTTTT
j_call: TRBJ2-3; v_call: TRBV5-1; clone_size: NA; d_call: TRBD2; cdr3_aa: CASKVGSGGATDTQYF; cdr3_nt: TGCGCCAGCAAAGTGGGTAGCGGGGGAGCCACAGATACGCAGTATTTT
j_call: TRBJ2-2; v_call: TRBV4-2; clone_size: few; d_call: NA; cdr3_aa: CASSQERLTGELFF; cdr3_nt: TGTGCCAGCAGCCAAGAGCGTCTCACCGGGGAGCTGTTTTTT
j_call: TRBJ2-3; v_call: TRBV12-5; clone_size: NA; d_call: NA; cdr3_aa: CASGGGQGANTDTQYF; cdr3_nt: TGTGCTAGTGGTGGGGGCCAAGGGGCAAATACAGATACGCAGTATTTT
j_call: TRBJ2-5; v_call: TRBV2; clone_size: NA; d_call: NA; cdr3_aa: CASSKDRSQETQYF; cdr3_nt: TGTGCCAGCAGCAAAGACAGGTCGCAAGAGACCCAGTACTTC
j_call: TRBJ2-5; v_call: TRBV5-1; clone_size: NA; d_call: NA; cdr3_aa: CASSLGVALPQETQYF; cdr3_nt: TGCGCCAGCAGCTTGGGGGTGGCTCTCCCCCAAGAGACCCAGTACTTC
j_call: TRBJ2-5; v_call: TRBV10-3; clone_size: NA; d_call: TRBD2; cdr3_aa: CATVSGGPQETQYF; cdr3_nt: TGTGCCACCGTTAGCGGGGGCCCCCAAGAGACCCAGTACTTC
j_call: TRBJ1-1; v_call: TRBV19; clone_size: NA; d_call: TRBD1; cdr3_aa: CASSRGQDTEAFF; cdr3_nt: TGTGCCAGTAGTAGAGGACAGGACACTGAAGCTTTCTTT
j_call: TRBJ2-4; v_call: TRBV21-1; clone_size: NA; d_call: NA; cdr3_aa: CASSKGYGKNIQYF; cdr3_nt: TGTGCCAGCAGCAAAGGCTACGGGAAAAACATTCAGTACTTC
j_call: TRBJ1-1; v_call: TRBV4-1; clone_size: once; d_call: TRBD1; cdr3_aa: CASGDRNTEAFF; cdr3_nt: TGCGCCAGCGGGGACAGGAACACTGAAGCTTTCTTT
j_call: TRBJ1-2; v_call: TRBV9; clone_size: NA; d_call: NA; cdr3_aa: CASSVLGGYGYTF; cdr3_nt: TGTGCCAGCAGCGTCCTCGGGGGGTATGGCTACACCTTC
j_call: TRBJ1-2; v_call: TRBV6-5; clone_size: NA; d_call: NA; cdr3_aa: CASLGPLLGGYTF; cdr3_nt: TGTGCCAGCTTGGGTCCACTATTGGGAGGCTACACCTTC
j_call: TRBJ1-5; v_call: TRBV6-1; clone_size: NA; d_call: NA; cdr3_aa: CASKNTGSSNQPQHF; cdr3_nt: TGTGCCAGCAAAAACACAGGGTCTTCGAATCAGCCCCAGCATTTT
j_call: TRBJ2-5; v_call: TRBV6-6; clone_size: NA; d_call: TRBD2; cdr3_aa: CASSTRAEREQYF; cdr3_nt: TGTGCCAGCAGTACCCGGGCCGAGCGGGAGCAGTACTTC
j_call: TRBJ2-3; v_call: TRBV29-1; clone_size: NA; d_call: TRBD2; cdr3_aa: CSPVLGGGLGTDTQYF; cdr3_nt: TGCAGTCCTGTGTTGGGCGGGGGTCTGGGCACAGATACGCAGTATTTT
j_call: TRBJ2-7; v_call: TRBV28; clone_size: NA; d_call: TRBD1; cdr3_aa: CASSGDRIFRASYEQYF; cdr3_nt: TGTGCCAGCAGTGGGGACAGAATCTTTAGGGCCTCCTACGAGCAGTACTTC
j_call: TRBJ1-1; v_call: TRBV27; clone_size: once; d_call: TRBD1; cdr3_aa: CASSAGTGQVMNTEAFF; cdr3_nt: TGTGCCAGCAGTGCTGGGACAGGGCAAGTTATGAACACTGAAGCTTTCTTT
j_call: TRBJ1-2; v_call: TRBV19; clone_size: NA; d_call: TRBD1; cdr3_aa: CASSLRDRGMPFPYGYTF; cdr3_nt: TGTGCCAGTAGCCTGCGGGACAGGGGGATGCCTTTTCCCTATGGCTACACCTTC
j_call: TRBJ2-1; v_call: TRBV15; clone_size: NA; d_call: TRBD1; cdr3_aa: CATSDRGHGNEQFF; cdr3_nt: TGTGCCACCAGCGACAGGGGGCATGGGAATGAGCAGTTCTTC
j_call: TRBJ1-5; v_call: TRBV18; clone_size: few; d_call: NA; cdr3_aa: CASATGSNQPQHF; cdr3_nt: TGTGCCAGCGCGACAGGCTCCAATCAGCCCCAGCATTTT
j_call: TRBJ1-3; v_call: TRBV6-6; clone_size: NA; d_call: NA; cdr3_aa: CASSYSSRPGNTIYF; cdr3_nt: TGTGCCAGCAGTTACTCATCCCGACCTGGAAACACCATATATTTT
j_call: TRBJ1-5; v_call: TRBV2; clone_size: NA; d_call: NA; cdr3_aa: CASGAQFGNQPQHF; cdr3_nt: TGTGCCAGCGGAGCCCAGTTCGGCAATCAGCCCCAGCATTTT
j_call: TRBJ1-6; v_call: TRBV21-1; clone_size: few; d_call: NA; cdr3_aa: CASSLARRANNSPLHF; cdr3_nt: TGTGCCAGCAGCCTGGCGCGGAGGGCCAACAATTCACCCCTCCACTTT
j_call: TRBJ2-5; v_call: TRBV4-2; clone_size: NA; d_call: TRBD2; cdr3_aa: CASSQSGRLAGGQETQYF; cdr3_nt: TGTGCCAGCAGCCAAAGTGGTAGGCTAGCGGGGGGCCAAGAGACCCAGTACTTC
j_call: TRBJ2-1; v_call: TRBV9; clone_size: NA; d_call: NA; cdr3_aa: CASSVERDAAHNEQFF; cdr3_nt: TGTGCCAGCAGCGTAGAGAGGGATGCGGCCCACAATGAGCAGTTCTTC
j_call: TRBJ1-5; v_call: TRBV5-1; clone_size: NA; d_call: NA; cdr3_aa: CASSEDGAPNQPQHF; cdr3_nt: TGCGCCAGCAGCGAAGACGGGGCCCCCAATCAGCCCCAGCATTTT
j_call: TRBJ2-2; v_call: TRBV7-9; clone_size: few; d_call: NA; cdr3_aa: CASSPGGFAGELFF; cdr3_nt: TGTGCCAGCAGCCCCGGGGGTTTCGCCGGGGAGCTGTTTTTT
j_call: TRBJ2-7; v_call: TRBV10-2; clone_size: NA; d_call: TRBD1; cdr3_aa: CASSGPDRTNSYEQYF; cdr3_nt: TGCGCCAGCAGTGGGCCGGACAGGACGAACTCCTACGAGCAGTACTTC
j_call: TRBJ1-3; v_call: TRBV30; clone_size: NA; d_call: NA; cdr3_aa: CAWSGAAGRNTIYF; cdr3_nt: TGTGCCTGGAGTGGGGCAGCTGGACGAAACACCATATATTTT
j_call: TRBJ1-1; v_call: TRBV10-3; clone_size: NA; d_call: TRBD1; cdr3_aa: CAITPGQGWSEAFF; cdr3_nt: TGTGCCATCACCCCCGGACAGGGATGGTCTGAAGCTTTCTTT
j_call: TRBJ1-3; v_call: TRBV15; clone_size: NA; d_call: NA; cdr3_aa: CATSRSGNTIYF; cdr3_nt: TGTGCCACCAGCAGATCTGGAAACACCATATATTTT
j_call: TRBJ1-5; v_call: TRBV6-1; clone_size: NA; d_call: TRBD1; cdr3_aa: CASSDGQGGYQPQHF; cdr3_nt: TGTGCCAGCAGTGACGGACAGGGGGGTTATCAGCCCCAGCATTTT
j_call: TRBJ2-1; v_call: TRBV21-1; clone_size: once; d_call: NA; cdr3_aa: CASSTRADRGRRPALFF; cdr3_nt: TGTGCCAGCAGCACCCGAGCTGACAGGGGGCGCCGCCCGGCGTTGTTCTTC
j_call: TRBJ1-5; v_call: TRBV27; clone_size: NA; d_call: NA; cdr3_aa: CASSLAGGLGNQPQHF; cdr3_nt: TGTGCCAGCAGTTTAGCGGGCGGCTTAGGGAATCAGCCCCAGCATTTT